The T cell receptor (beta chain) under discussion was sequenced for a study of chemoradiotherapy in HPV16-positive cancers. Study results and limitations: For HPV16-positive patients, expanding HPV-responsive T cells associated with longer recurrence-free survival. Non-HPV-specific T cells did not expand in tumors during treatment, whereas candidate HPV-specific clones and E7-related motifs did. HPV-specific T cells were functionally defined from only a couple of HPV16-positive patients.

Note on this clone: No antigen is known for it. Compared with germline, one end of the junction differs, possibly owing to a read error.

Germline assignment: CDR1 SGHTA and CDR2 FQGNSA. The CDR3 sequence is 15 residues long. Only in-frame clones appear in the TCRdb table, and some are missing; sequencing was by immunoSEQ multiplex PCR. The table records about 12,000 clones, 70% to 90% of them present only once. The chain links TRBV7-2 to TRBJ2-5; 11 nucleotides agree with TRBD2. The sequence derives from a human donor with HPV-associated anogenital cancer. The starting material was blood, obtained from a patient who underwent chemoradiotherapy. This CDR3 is CASSLAGGPRETQYF. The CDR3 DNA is TGTGCCAGCAGTTTAGCGGGGGGGCCCCGGGAGACCCAGTACTTC.